Listed below are T cell receptor beta chains from one sample, sequenced in a study of T cell repertoires in cytomegalovirus infection. A single record per CDR3 protein comes from TCRdb applying MiXCR to the reads. The table records some 920,000 distinct CDR3 sequences, around 32% of them present only once. Their antigen targets remain unknown. This material consisted of cultured CD8+ T cells from PBMCs, taken from culture after CMV antigen stimulation. All receptors come from a human donor in good health (CMV status not recorded). Some clones in this sample may be carry-over from other donors' samples. Both conserved end residues are part of each CDR3. Each record gives: V gene, D gene, J gene, clone size, CDR3 length, CDR3 protein, CDR3 DNA. A D gene is named only where the DNA matches it firmly. Clone size is shown for a subset of rows, as once, few, many or a class of expanded clone.

>TRBV7-9|TRBD1|TRBJ1-2|.|13
CASSFGQGKGYTF
TGTGCCAGCAGCTTTGGACAGGGAAAAGGCTACACCTTC
>TRBV15|.|TRBJ2-1|once|13
CVTSQTDYNEQFF
TGTGTCACCAGCCAGACAGATTACAATGAGCAGTTCTTC
>TRBV18|.|TRBJ2-3|once|15
CASSPSTETTDTQYF
TGTGCCAGCTCACCCTCGACAGAGACCACAGATACGCAGTATTTT
>TRBV29-1|.|TRBJ1-4|.|14
CSVGGTGIREKLFF
TGCAGCGTTGGGGGAACCGGGATCCGCGAAAAACTGTTTTTT
>TRBV6-5|.|TRBJ2-3|.|13
CASSYRGWDTQYF
TGTGCCAGCAGTTACAGGGGATGGGATACGCAGTATTTT
>TRBV6-5|TRBD1|TRBJ1-2|many|14
CATRNGTGIHGYTF
TGTGCCACACGAAATGGGACAGGGATCCATGGCTACACCTTC
>TRBV7-9|TRBD2|TRBJ2-7|.|15
CASSFPGLAGNEQYF
TGTGCCAGCAGCTTTCCGGGACTAGCGGGGAACGAGCAGTACTTC
>TRBV11-2|TRBD1|TRBJ2-2|.|18
CASRGQIGQGSNTGELFF
TGTGCCAGCCGGGGCCAAATCGGACAGGGTTCCAACACCGGGGAGCTGTTTTTT
>TRBV6-5|.|TRBJ2-2|few|18
CASSYSNNGRANTGELFF
TGTGCCAGCAGTTACTCGAACAACGGTCGGGCGAACACCGGGGAGCTGTTTTTT
>TRBV29-1|TRBD2|TRBJ2-1|.|13
CSVQRGGNNEQFF
TGCAGCGTTCAGCGGGGGGGAAACAATGAGCAGTTCTTC
>TRBV6-1|.|TRBJ2-5|few|17
CASSEPPAPWGGETQYF
TGTGCCAGCAGTGAACCCCCAGCTCCTTGGGGAGGAGAGACCCAGTACTTC
>TRBV19|TRBD1|TRBJ2-1|few|16
CAREGQGGTGYNEQFF
TGTGCCAGGGAGGGGCAGGGTGGGACAGGATACAATGAGCAGTTCTTC
>TRBV9|.|TRBJ1-2|few|15
CASSVAGQGNYGYTF
TGTGCCAGCAGCGTAGCCGGGCAGGGCAACTATGGCTACACCTTC
>TRBV4-1|TRBD2|TRBJ2-1|.|17
CASSQDPAGGLGNEQFF
TGCGCCAGCAGCCAAGATCCAGCGGGGGGGCTAGGGAATGAGCAGTTCTTC
>TRBV7-2|.|TRBJ2-5|.|15
CASSLRRRSPETQYF
TGTGCCAGCAGCCTTAGGAGAAGGTCTCCGGAGACCCAGTACTTC
>TRBV7-9|.|TRBJ2-7|few|13
CASSLAESYEQYF
TGTGCCAGCAGCTTAGCAGAATCCTACGAGCAGTACTTC
>TRBV7-9|.|TRBJ1-3|few|13
CASSSPSGNTIYF
TGTGCCAGCAGCTCCCCGAGCGGAAACACCATATATTTT
>TRBV29-1|TRBD1|TRBJ1-2|.|13
CSVEAAGGIGYTF
TGCAGCGTTGAAGCCGCAGGGGGGATTGGCTACACCTTC
>TRBV7-6|TRBD2|TRBJ2-5|few|14
CASSPGGVWETQYF
TGTGCCAGCTCCCCGGGGGGGGTTTGGGAGACCCAGTACTTC
>TRBV7-9|.|TRBJ1-1|few|11
CASSLGTGAFF
TGTGCCAGCAGCTTGGGGACGGGAGCTTTCTTT
>TRBV7-6|.|TRBJ1-2|many|16
CASSLGLGGTTDGYTF
TGTGCCAGCAGCTTAGGATTAGGGGGGACAACTGATGGCTACACCTTC
>TRBV9|.|TRBJ1-1|.|12
CVSSVQGTEAFF
TGTGTCAGCAGCGTCCAGGGAACTGAAGCTTTCTTT
>TRBV12-3/TRBV12-4|TRBD1|TRBJ1-1|.|13
CATQQGGNTEAFF
TGTGCCACACAACAGGGGGGGAACACTGAAGCTTTCTTT
>TRBV7-9|TRBD2|TRBJ2-1|.|17
CASSSPKNAGGPYEQFF
TGTGCCAGCAGCTCCCCGAAGAACGCGGGGGGGCCGTATGAGCAGTTCTTC
>TRBV27|.|TRBJ2-2|few|13
CASTGSNTGELFF
TGTGCCAGTACAGGGTCGAACACCGGGGAGCTGTTTTTT
>TRBV7-9|.|TRBJ1-2|few|11
CASSLRYGYTF
TGTGCCAGCAGCTTGCGTTATGGCTACACCTTC
>TRBV7-9|.|TRBJ2-3|.|16
CASSLQGVVRRDTQYF
TGTGCCAGCAGCTTACAGGGTGTAGTTCGGAGGGATACGCAGTATTTT
>TRBV11-2|.|TRBJ1-4|.|14
CVSSSETRAEKLFF
TGTGTCAGCAGCTCTGAGACCCGGGCTGAAAAACTGTTTTTT
>TRBV25-1|.|TRBJ1-5|few|15
CASSDGGLVNQPQHF
TGTGCCAGCAGTGATGGGGGGCTGGTCAATCAGCCCCAGCATTTT
>TRBV15|TRBD1|TRBJ1-4|few|15
CATSRGTGRFEKLFF
TGTGCCACCAGCAGAGGGACAGGGAGATTCGAAAAACTGTTTTTT
>TRBV27|.|TRBJ1-2|.|15
CASSDGQFPPYGYTF
TGTGCCAGCAGCGACGGACAGTTTCCCCCCTATGGCTACACCTTC
>TRBV6-5|.|TRBJ1-6|once|13
CASSYSTVSPLHF
TGTGCCAGCAGTTATTCGACAGTTTCACCCCTCCACTTT
>TRBV25-1|.|TRBJ1-6|once|14
CASSESVLGSPLHF
TGTGCCAGCAGTGAGTCAGTTTTAGGGTCACCCCTCCACTTT
>TRBV7-9|.|TRBJ2-5|.|17
CASSSSGWTEDYQTQYF
TGTGCCAGCAGCTCCTCGGGGTGGACAGAAGATTACCAGACCCAGTACTTC
>TRBV11-2|.|TRBJ1-1|.|15
CASSLMGGTNTEAFF
TGTGCCAGCAGCTTAATGGGGGGGACGAACACTGAAGCTTTCTTT
>TRBV19|.|TRBJ2-2|.|14
CASSAGARTGELFF
TGTGCCAGTAGTGCGGGGGCCCGCACCGGGGAGCTGTTTTTT
>TRBV2|.|TRBJ2-2|few|15
CASSDGTAVTGELFF
TGTGCCAGCAGTGACGGGACTGCGGTCACCGGGGAGCTGTTTTTT